This entry concerns a single TCR beta chain. This specimen belongs to a study of blood T cell repertoires in COVID-19. V shed 5 bases and J shed 0 bases, with 10 bases lying between them. Germline V gene data show CDR1 as MNHEY and CDR2 as SMNVEV (reference sequence). The CDR3 loop spans 14 amino acids. Data came from immunoSEQ multiplex PCR; TCRdb stores just in-frame clones and leaves some out. The table includes 250,000 to 300,000 clones, roughly nine tenths detected once. The TCR sequence derives from a human donor in a cohort exposed to, infected with or recovered from COVID-19 (not recorded which). The donor label of this sample is uncertain. The chain combines TRBV27 with TRBJ1-2, with unresolved D. Sequenced sample: PBMCs or T cells enriched from blood (not recorded which). This chain's CDR3 is CASSPTGSNYGYTF. In DNA, the CDR3 is TGTGCCAGCAGTCCGACCGGGTCTAACTATGGCTACACCTTC.